This T cell receptor (beta chain) is drawn from a study of cytomegalovirus exposure and HLA in healthy donors. Overall study findings and caveats: Cytomegalovirus-associated TCR beta chains were listed, numbering more than 150. It was reported in a later analysis that an Asian-associated ancestry cluster showed fewer N-insertions than the approximately 700-donor mean. Prior analysis indicated that the majority of TCR beta V segments exhibited productivity approximately 87% or approximately 30% of the time.

V lost 0 bases, J lost 9 bases, and 12 bases lay in between. This CDR3 spans 14 amino acids. In germline, CDR1 is LGHNA, CDR2 YSLEER. The PCR contained 60 Vbeta and 13 Jbeta primers. Here immunoSEQ multiplex PCR was the method, and the copy in TCRdb shows in-frame clones only, minus some. This sample carries tens of thousands of clones, about 79% of them seen once, and the ten largest clones take roughly 6%. In its sample, this clone was seen a few times. No antigen is known for it. This rearrangement joins TRBV4-3 to TRBJ2-1, with D tentatively TRBD1 (5 bases). This TCR was recovered from a male donor in good health and CMV-seropositive. Specimen: PBMCs. CDR3 DNA: TGCGCCAGCAGCCAAGATCTGGCAGGGCGTGAGCAGTTCTTC. Translating gives CASSQDLAGREQFF.